This T cell receptor beta chain was obtained from a study of blood T cells in healthy people across ages. Study-wide context: There was about one barcoded beta molecule captured by template switching per two T cells.

A sample-barcoded 5' primer and a J-beta primer mix were used in a second PCR of roughly 7 to 11 cycles. One entry per CDR3 protein, called by TCRdb with MiXCR from the 5' RACE reads. The sample gives about 2 million distinct CDR3 sequences, about 50% of which show up once; less than 2.5% is in the top ten. V lost 1 base to trimming and J lost 7 bases, with 5 bases between them. This CDR3 is built from 13 residues. The germline V gene has CDR1 MNHNS and CDR2 SASEGT. This chain links TRBV6-1 with TRBJ1-6; D gene unclear. The sequenced material came from blood. The clonotype originates from a middle-aged woman in good health. The CDR3 nucleotides are TGTGCCAGCAGTGAAGTGCCGAATTCACCCCTCCACTTT. It codes for CASSEVPNSPLHF.